The 26 T cell receptor beta chains presented below share a single source sample, sequenced in a study of blood T cell repertoires in COVID-19. Here immunoSEQ multiplex PCR was the method, and the copy in TCRdb shows in-frame clones only, minus some. The sample records 150,000 to 200,000 clones, 75% to 90% being singletons. Sequenced sample: peripheral blood. All receptors derive from a woman older than 75 with active or convalescent COVID-19.

Details on this clone: The same CDR3 is also encoded by other DNA sequences in this sample. This rearrangement joins TRBV19 to TRBJ1-2; tentative D call: TRBD1 (6 bases). From germline, CDR1 is LNHDA and CDR2 SQIVND (reference sequence). The CDR3 is 13 residues long. V shed 5 bases and J shed 2 bases, with 9 bases lying between them. CDR3 nucleotide sequence: TGTGCCAGTAGTTCGGACAGAAACTATGGCTACACCTTC. Its protein product is CASSSDRNYGYTF.

The chain joins TRBV13 to TRBJ2-1, with 7 bases that match TRBD2. This CDR3 has 15 amino acids. The germline gives CDR1 PRHDT, CDR2 FYEKMQ (reference sequence). Losses at the gene ends were 2 bases for V and 4 bases for J; bases not matched to a gene: 5. The CDR3 here is CASSLTSVGYNEQFF. The CDR3 DNA is TGTGCCAGCAGCTTAACTAGCGTGGGGTACAATGAGCAGTTCTTC.

This chain joins TRBV27 and TRBJ2-7, with TRBD1 matching over 9 bases. V lost 2 bases, J lost 1 base, and 6 bases stayed unmatched. This CDR3 comprises 16 residues. Germline-derived CDR1 and CDR2 are MNHEY and SMNVEV (reference sequence). The CDR3 loop is CASSLRGGTGSYEQYF. CDR3 sequence (DNA): TGTGCCAGCAGTTTAAGGGGGGGGACAGGGTCCTACGAGCAGTACTTC.

The chain links TRBV11-3 to TRBJ1-1; 8 nucleotides agree with TRBD1. This CDR3 contains 14 residues. The germline V gene has CDR1 SGHNT and CDR2 YENEEA. V lost 10 bases to trimming and J lost 5 bases; unmatched junction nucleotides: 12. CDR3 amino acids: CATRFRDRSTEAFF. DNA for the CDR3: TGTGCCACCAGATTTCGGGACAGGTCGACTGAAGCTTTCTTT.

This clone was detected once. This chain links TRBV6-6 with TRBJ1-2, with unresolved D. Per germline, CDR1 MNHNY and CDR2 SVGAGI (reference sequence). The CDR3 extends over 13 amino acids. The V and J ends lost 5 bases and 5 bases respectively, with 12 bases between them. CDR3 nucleotides: TGTGCCAGCAGTCCAAGCCGGGGTTATGGCTACACCTTC. This encodes CASSPSRGYGYTF.

V usage is TRBV6-4 and J usage is TRBJ2-2, with D possibly being TRBD1 (5 bases). In germline, CDR1 is MRHNA, CDR2 SNTAGT. The CDR3 length is 14 residues. Trimming left V 4 bases short and J 4 bases short, with 10 bases between. The CDR3: CASSVGRSTGELFF. CDR3 sequence (DNA): TGTGCCAGCAGTGTGGGGCGGTCCACCGGGGAGCTGTTTTTT.

This chain joins TRBV11-2 and TRBJ1-3; the D is unclear. The V end lost 5 bases, the J end lost 2 bases, and 19 bases lay between the germline ends. The length of the CDR3 is 17 residues. Germline V lookup: CDR1 SGHAT, CDR2 FQNNGV. The DNA for the CDR3 is TGTGCCAGCAGCCGCGCGGCTGGTCTCCTAACTGGAAACACCATATATTTT. It is translated as CASSRAAGLLTGNTIYF.

The CDR3 protein is CAWSGRTGWGEDTQYF. The CDR3 region has the DNA TGTGCCTGGAGTGGTCGGACAGGCTGGGGAGAAGATACGCAGTATTTT. The rearrangement links TRBV30 to TRBJ2-3; 7 bases line up with TRBD1. Germline values: CDR1 GTSNPN, CDR2 SVGIG (reference sequence). The V gene end was trimmed by 1 base and the J gene end by 5 bases; junction bases not matched to a gene: 12. The CDR3 sequence is 16 residues long.

The V gene is TRBV9, the J gene TRBJ1-3; D uncertain. The CDR3 runs to 14 residues. Germline V lookup: CDR1 SGDLS, CDR2 YYNGEE. Trimming shortened V by 0 bases and J by 4 bases, and 8 bases separated the two germline ends. The CDR3 here is CASSVESRGNTIYF. CDR3 in DNA: TGTGCCAGCAGCGTAGAGAGCCGGGGAAACACCATATATTTT.

The V and J genes are TRBV7-2 and TRBJ1-4; D remains unclear. Germline CDR1 is SGHTA and CDR2 is FQGNSA. This CDR3 contains 14 residues. Trimming pared 4 bases from V and 3 bases from J, leaving 9 bases between. The CDR3 loop is CASSSFSANEKLFF. The CDR3 nucleotides are TGTGCCAGCAGCTCCTTCTCAGCTAATGAAAAACTGTTTTTT.

The CDR3 loop is CASSPTQGPNTEAFF. The CDR3 nucleotides are TGTGCCAGCTCACCAACACAGGGGCCTAACACTGAAGCTTTCTTT. V and J are TRBV18 and TRBJ1-1; the match to TRBD1 covers 7 bases. The CDR3 contains 15 residues. After removal of 2 bases from V and 2 bases from J, the junction contained 5 bases not matched to a gene. CDR1 is KGHSH and CDR2 is LQKENI in the germline V gene.

This chain joins TRBV12-3 or TRBV12-4 and TRBJ1-1; maybe TRBD1 (6 bases). This CDR3 spans 13 amino acids. The germline V and J ends were trimmed by 6 bases and 4 bases, with 12 bases remaining between them. The CDR3 DNA follows: TGTGCCAGCAGGGTAGGGGGACCCACTGAAGCTTTCTTT. Its translation: CASRVGGPTEAFF.

The chain couples TRBV18 to TRBJ1-1; maybe TRBD1 (6 bases). Germline CDR1 is KGHSH and CDR2 is LQKENI. Trimming stripped 3 bases from V and 1 base from J, with 9 bases between. CDR3 length: 14 amino acids. The CDR3 sequence: CASSPGTQNTEAFF. The CDR3 nucleotides are TGTGCCAGCTCACCCGGGACACAGAACACTGAAGCTTTCTTT.

This clone was found once. The gene calls are TRBV7-9 and TRBJ1-6, with 8 bases aligning to TRBD1. With V trimmed by 2 bases and J by 9 bases, 6 bases remained unmatched. Germline CDR1 and CDR2: SEHNR and FQNEAQ (reference sequence). This CDR3 is 15 amino acids long. The CDR3 sequence: CASSLTQGGSSPLHF. CDR3 DNA: TGTGCCAGCAGCTTAACACAGGGGGGCAGTTCACCCCTCCACTTT.

The sample holds one count of this clone. This sequence joins TRBV3-1 (or the pseudogene TRBV3-2) and TRBJ1-1, with no clear D. The V gene's germline CDR1 is LGHDT and CDR2 YNNKEL (reference sequence). The length of the CDR3 is 15 residues. The V end was cut by 2 bases, the J end by 3 bases, with 13 bases between. The CDR3 nucleotides are TGTGCCAGCAGCCAAAAGGGCCCGGGGTACACTGAAGCTTTCTTT. Translation gives CASSQKGPGYTEAFF.

The chain employs TRBV5-6 and TRBJ1-2; TRBD1 matches 7 bases. Germline assignment: CDR1 SGHDT and CDR2 YYEEEE. Unmatched junction bases numbered 8, after V lost 4 bases and J lost 5 bases. This CDR3 is built from 14 residues. CDR3: CASSRTGQEYGYTF. The DNA for the CDR3 is TGTGCCAGCAGCCGGACAGGTCAAGAATATGGCTACACCTTC.

This rearrangement joins TRBV5-5 to TRBJ1-5; tentatively, D is TRBD1 (6 bases). V lost 4 bases to trimming and J lost 3 bases, with 11 bases between them. Germline values: CDR1 SGHKS, CDR2 YYEKEE (reference sequence). This CDR3 is built from 14 residues. CDR3 nucleotide sequence: TGTGCCAGCAGCCCAGGGACACTCAATCAGCCCCAGCATTTT. Protein product: CASSPGTLNQPQHF.

The chain is built from TRBV27 and TRBJ1-2; 7 positions match TRBD1. V lost 4 bases to trimming and J lost 7 bases; unmatched junction nucleotides: 6. Germline-derived CDR1 and CDR2 are MNHEY and SMNVEV (reference sequence). The CDR3 loop spans 13 amino acids. The CDR3 nucleotides are TGTGCCAGCAGTTATTCAGGGGGAGGTGGCTACACCTTC. Translated: CASSYSGGGGYTF.

The chain links TRBV6-5 to TRBJ1-3, with 7 nucleotides matching TRBD1. V gave up 11 bases and J gave up 4 bases; unmatched junction bases: 11. Looked up from germline, CDR1 is MNHEY and CDR2 is SVGAGI. This CDR3 region has 14 residues. DNA for the CDR3: TGTGCCGGTGGCAGGGGGTCGGAAGGAAACACCATATATTTT. Amino acids: CAGGRGSEGNTIYF.

The chain couples TRBV29-1 to TRBJ2-1, with 10 bases that match TRBD2. The CDR3 has 17 amino acids. The germline V gene has CDR1 SQVTM and CDR2 ANQGSEA. The ends lost 4 bases at V and 0 bases at J; junction bases unmatched: 9. The CDR3 DNA is TGCAGCGTTGGAGGGCTAGCGGGGGTGAGCTCCTACAATGAGCAGTTCTTC. Its protein is CSVGGLAGVSSYNEQFF.

J is TRBJ1-2 and V is TRBV3-1 (or the pseudogene TRBV3-2); a weak D match, TRBD1 (5 bases). Germline V CDR1 and CDR2: LGHDT, YNNKEL (reference sequence). With 1 base removed from V and 4 bases from J, the gap between germline ends came to 16 bases. CDR3 length: 16 residues. The CDR3 sequence is CASSQGAGFIGYGYTF. Written as DNA, the CDR3 is TGTGCCAGCAGCCAAGGGGCAGGGTTTATAGGCTATGGCTACACCTTC.

The rearrangement uses TRBV4-1 and TRBJ1-5; tentatively, D is TRBD1 (5 bases). Germline assignment: CDR1 MGHRA and CDR2 YSYEKL. Trimming cost V 3 bases and J 4 bases, with 10 bases left between them. The CDR3 covers 14 residues. CDR3 loop: CASSQSTANQPQHF. The CDR3 DNA reads TGCGCCAGCAGCCAGTCGACAGCAAATCAGCCCCAGCATTTT.

J is TRBJ2-5 and V is TRBV19; TRBD2 matches at 12 bases. Germline lookup yields CDR1 LNHDA and CDR2 SQIVND (reference sequence). V lost 3 bases, J lost 4 bases, and 6 bases stayed unmatched. The CDR3 runs 16 residues. The CDR3 loop is CASSMGKLAGGETQYF. In DNA form, the CDR3 reads TGTGCCAGTAGTATGGGGAAACTAGCGGGGGGAGAGACCCAGTACTTC.

V and J are TRBV7-2 and TRBJ1-1, with D possibly matching TRBD1 (6 bases). The V gene lost 4 bases and the J gene lost 4 bases, with 13 bases spanning the gap. The CDR3 is made up of 14 amino acids. CDR1 and CDR2 (germline): SGHTA, FQGNSA. The CDR3 reads CASSYSRGGTEAFF. For the CDR3, the DNA is TGTGCCAGCAGCTACTCTCGAGGGGGCACTGAAGCTTTCTTT.

The chain carries TRBV2 and TRBJ2-3; the D gene is possibly TRBD1 (6 bases). This CDR3 contains 13 residues. The germline V gene has CDR1 SNHLY and CDR2 FYNNEI. Deletions cut 6 bases from V and 3 bases from J, with 10 bases between. The CDR3 DNA reads as TGTGCCAGCAGACAGGGTTTGACAGATACGCAGTATTTT. Protein sequence: CASRQGLTDTQYF. The entire variable domain, with the rest obtained from reference TRBV2 and TRBJ2-3, is as follows: EPEVTQTPSHQVTQMGQEVILRCVPISNHLYFYWYRQILGQKVEFLVSFYNNEISEKSEIFDDQFSVERPDGSNFTLKIRSTKLEDSAMYFCASRQGLTDTQYFGPGTRLTVL.

The J gene is TRBJ1-1, the V gene TRBV3-1 (or the pseudogene TRBV3-2); possible D gene TRBD1, 5 bases. V lost 4 bases to trimming and J lost 0 bases, with 12 bases between them. Per the germline V gene, CDR1 is LGHDT and CDR2 is YNNKEL (reference sequence). The CDR3 runs 15 residues. CDR3 coding DNA: TGTGCCAGCAGCCCGCTGGGGCAGTTGAACACTGAAGCTTTCTTT. Its translation is CASSPLGQLNTEAFF.